The 2 T cell receptor beta chains in this list originate from one sample, sequenced in a study of graft-versus-host responses after intestinal transplantation. Clones were read by immunoSEQ multiplex PCR, and TCRdb kept only the in-frame ones, dropping some. The repertoire holds 40,000 to 55,000 clones, with 84% as singletons. Their specific antigens are unknown. This material consisted of unstimulated CD4+ T cells sorted from spleen or lymph node cells, taken before transplant. These receptors were collected from a human donor who was the organ donor for an intestinal transplant.

V usage is TRBV25-1 and J usage is TRBJ2-7; D remains unclear. CDR1 is MGHDK, CDR2 SYGVNS, per germline. The CDR3 loop spans 12 amino acids. V was cut by 4 bases and J by 7 bases, with 11 bases left in between. The CDR3 protein is CASSVGLGEQYF. The CDR3 DNA is TGTGCCAGCAGTGTCGGCTTGGGGGAGCAGTACTTC.

The chain links TRBV5-1 to TRBJ2-1; 9 nucleotides align to TRBD1. The CDR3 is made up of 15 amino acids. From germline, CDR1 is SGHRS and CDR2 YFSETQ. V was clipped by 1 base and J by 4 bases; unmatched bases: 3. This CDR3 is CASSLLQGAYNEQFF. For the CDR3, the DNA is TGCGCCAGCAGCTTGCTACAGGGGGCTTACAATGAGCAGTTCTTC.